Here is one TCR beta chain with its context. This sample was included in a study of blood T cell repertoires in COVID-19. Study-wide background: Samples of COVID-19 (acute and convalescent) were obtained from the United States, Italy and Spain. T cells, B-cell-depleted T cells, or PBMCs provided the cDNA or gDNA that served as material.

V shed 4 bases and J 6 bases; nucleotides not matched to a gene: 3. This CDR3 comprises 13 residues. Per germline, CDR1 LGHNA and CDR2 YNFKEQ. Authors' processing steps: Reference gene primer amplification yielded estimated nucleated cell counts. The table came from immunoSEQ multiplex PCR; TCRdb's copy has only in-frame clones and leaves some out. V and J calls and clone size are copied from that table; D and trimming were computed from the DNA. The sample contains some 250,000 clones, approximately 85% of which appear only once. The sequenced material came from peripheral blood. This clonotype was obtained from a woman in her twenties or thirties with acute or convalescent COVID-19. J is TRBJ2-4 and V is TRBV4-2; the match to TRBD1 covers 7 bases. The chain's CDR3 is CASSRTGTNIQYF. In nucleotides, the CDR3 is TGTGCCAGCAGCCGGACAGGAACAAACATTCAGTACTTC.